Listed here is a single T cell receptor beta chain. This clonotype was found many times. No cognate antigen has been identified for it. The sample holds no much larger clone one base away, and base qualities are not on file. Based on the germline V gene, the CDR1 and CDR2 sequences are MNHEY and SVGAGI. The cysteine opens and the phenylalanine closes a CDR3 of 15 amino acids. Only CDR3 DNA remains: 45 bases, in frame from the first base. The V end gives up 2 bases and the J end 4 bases, leaving 2 bases in the junction not matched to a gene. This sample stems from a study of T-cell reconstitution after alpha-beta-depleted transplantation in children (dated by TCRdb to about 2016). About the study as a whole: The study quantitatively tracked T-cell immune reconstitution after TCRalphabeta/CD19-depleted allogeneic hematopoietic cell transplantation in children using TCR repertoire profiling. Findings and caveats that apply to the study as a whole: About two months after transplant, the apparently early recovery of alphabetaT-cell counts reportedly depended on just several hundred clones that had expanded rapidly and came from non-depleted graft cells. The frequencies of hyperexpanded clones fell over the following months, and after one year, T-cell counts and TCRbeta diversity were mostly attributed to newly produced T cells. In some patients, high TCRbeta diversity at day 60 was attributed to recipient T cells and intrathymic progenitors that had survived conditioning.

The library was built by means of PCR. Sequencing instrument: Illumina HiSeq 2500. TCR libraries were prepared with molecular barcoding, using unique molecular identifiers to normalize TCRbeta repertoire quantification. TCRdb reran the public reads through fastp at Q25 and MiXCR, keeping productive beta chains. Here each entry gathers all rows of one CDR3 protein and keeps the most common genes and DNA. A total of a few thousand distinct CDR3 sequences appear in this sample, approximately 9.1% of them only once. Clones ranked in the top ten supply around 45% of the sample. The treatment or condition label, as the study defines it: allogeneic hematopoietic cell transplantation with graft depleted of TCRalphabeta T cells and CD19 B cells. The children who served as transplant recipients had been given grafts of TCRalphabeta/CD19-depleted allogeneic hematopoietic cells.

This receptor was taken from a male patient aged 2-15 years who had a stem cell transplant for acute lymphoblastic leukemia, so the T cells may come from the graft donor. The V and J genes are TRBV6-5 and TRBJ1-1; 12 bases in the junction line up with TRBD1. Here the sequenced sample was PBMCs, mostly from graft donor cells, taken 180 days after TCRalphabeta/CD19-depleted stem cell transplant. CDR3 reads: CASSYGTGGSTEAFF. DNA sequence: TGTGCCAGCAGTTACGGGACAGGGGGCAGCACTGAAGCTTTCTTT.